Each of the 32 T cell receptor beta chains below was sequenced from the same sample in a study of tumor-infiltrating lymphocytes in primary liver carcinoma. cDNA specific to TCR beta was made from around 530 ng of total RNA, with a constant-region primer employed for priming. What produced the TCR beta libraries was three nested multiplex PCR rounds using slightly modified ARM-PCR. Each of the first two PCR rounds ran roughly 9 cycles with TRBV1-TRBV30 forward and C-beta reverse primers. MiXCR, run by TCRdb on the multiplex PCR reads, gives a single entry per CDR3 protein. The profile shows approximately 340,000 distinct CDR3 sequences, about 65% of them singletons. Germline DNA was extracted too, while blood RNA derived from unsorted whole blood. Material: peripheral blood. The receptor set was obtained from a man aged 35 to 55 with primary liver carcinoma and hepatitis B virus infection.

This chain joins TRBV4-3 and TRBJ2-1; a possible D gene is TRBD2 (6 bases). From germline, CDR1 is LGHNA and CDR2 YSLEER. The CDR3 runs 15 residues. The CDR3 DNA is TGCTCCTGCAGCCAAGACAATCGGAGGGCAGGCGAGCAGTTCTTC. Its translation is CSCSQDNRRAGEQFF.

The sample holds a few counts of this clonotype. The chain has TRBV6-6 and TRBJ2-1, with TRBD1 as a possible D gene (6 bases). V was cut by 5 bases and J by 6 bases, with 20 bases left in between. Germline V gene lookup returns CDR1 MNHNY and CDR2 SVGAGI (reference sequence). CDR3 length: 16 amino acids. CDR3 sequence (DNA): TGTGCCAGCAGTAGCCGTGTCCAGGGGTCGGTCAATGAGCAGTTCTTC. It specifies CASSSRVQGSVNEQFF.

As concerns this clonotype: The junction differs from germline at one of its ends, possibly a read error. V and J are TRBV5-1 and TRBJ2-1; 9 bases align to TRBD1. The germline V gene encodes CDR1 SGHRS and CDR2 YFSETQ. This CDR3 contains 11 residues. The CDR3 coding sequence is TGCGCCAGCAACTTGGGGACAGGGTACTTCTTC. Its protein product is CASNLGTGYFF. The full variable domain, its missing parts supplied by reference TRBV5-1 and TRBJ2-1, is KAGVTQTPRYLIKTRGQQVTLSCSPISGHRSVSWYQQTPGQGLQFLFEYFSETQRNKGNFPGRFSGRQFSNSRSEMNVSTLELGDSALYLCASNLGTGYFFGPGTRLTVL.

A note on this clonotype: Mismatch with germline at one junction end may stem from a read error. CDR3 nucleotide sequence: TGTGCCGGCAGCTTGGTACTAGCGGGAATCTACGAGCAGTACTTC. Residues: CAGSLVLAGIYEQYF. The chain uses TRBV11-3 and TRBJ2-7; the match to TRBD2 covers 10 bases. The CDR3 extends over 15 amino acids. The germline V gene has CDR1 SGHNT and CDR2 YENEEA.

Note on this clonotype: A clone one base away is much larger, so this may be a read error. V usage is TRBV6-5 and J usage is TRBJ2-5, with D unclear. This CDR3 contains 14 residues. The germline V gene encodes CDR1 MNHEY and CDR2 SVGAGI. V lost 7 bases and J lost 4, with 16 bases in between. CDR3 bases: TGTGCCAGCAAATCCCCGTTAACGGCAGAGACCCAGTACTTC. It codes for CASKSPLTAETQYF.

CDR3 residues: CASSQEEEVETQYF. The CDR3 DNA follows: TGTGCCAGCAGCCAGGAGGAGGAGGTAGAGACCCAGTACTTC. This sequence joins TRBV11-1 and TRBJ2-5; possible D gene TRBD2, 5 bases. The CDR3 contains 14 residues. V was trimmed by 5 bases and J by 4 bases, leaving 14 bases between them. Germline loops: CDR1 SGHAT, CDR2 FQDESV (reference sequence).

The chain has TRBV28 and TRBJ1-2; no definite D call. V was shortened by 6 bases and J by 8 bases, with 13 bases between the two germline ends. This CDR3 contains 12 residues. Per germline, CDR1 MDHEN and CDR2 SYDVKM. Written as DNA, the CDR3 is TGTGCCAGCAGATTAGACGGAGGGGGCTACACCTTC. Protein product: CASRLDGGGYTF.

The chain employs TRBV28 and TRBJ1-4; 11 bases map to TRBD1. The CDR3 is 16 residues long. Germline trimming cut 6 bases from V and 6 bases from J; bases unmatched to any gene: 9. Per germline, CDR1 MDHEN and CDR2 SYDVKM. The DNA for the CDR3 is TGTGCCAGCAGCCCGTCCGGACAGGGGGCGTATGAAAAACTGTTTTTT. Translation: CASSPSGQGAYEKLFF.

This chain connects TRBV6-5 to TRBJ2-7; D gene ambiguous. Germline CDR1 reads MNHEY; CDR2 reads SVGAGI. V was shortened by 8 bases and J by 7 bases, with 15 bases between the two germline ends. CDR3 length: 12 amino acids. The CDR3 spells CASCEEEGEQYF. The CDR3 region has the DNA TGTGCCAGCTGTGAAGAGGAAGGGGAGCAGTACTTC.

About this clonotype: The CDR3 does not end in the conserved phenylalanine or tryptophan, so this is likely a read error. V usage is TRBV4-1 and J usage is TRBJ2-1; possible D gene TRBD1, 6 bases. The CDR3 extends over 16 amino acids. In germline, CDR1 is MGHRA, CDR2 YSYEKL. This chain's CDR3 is CASSQETGIDYNEQFS. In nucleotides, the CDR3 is TGCGCCAGCAGTCAAGAAACAGGGATAGACTACAATGAGCAGTTCTCC.

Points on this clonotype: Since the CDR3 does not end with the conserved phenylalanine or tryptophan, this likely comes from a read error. The CDR3 reads CASSMILAGGSYNEQFI. In nucleotides, the CDR3 is TGTGCCAGCAGCATGATACTAGCGGGAGGTTCCTACAATGAGCAGTTCATC. V is TRBV11-2 and J is TRBJ2-1, with 12 bases lining up with TRBD2. Germline V gives CDR1 SGHAT, CDR2 FQNNGV. The CDR3 has 17 residues. Trimming at V came to 5 bases and at J to 1 base, leaving 6 bases not matched to a gene.

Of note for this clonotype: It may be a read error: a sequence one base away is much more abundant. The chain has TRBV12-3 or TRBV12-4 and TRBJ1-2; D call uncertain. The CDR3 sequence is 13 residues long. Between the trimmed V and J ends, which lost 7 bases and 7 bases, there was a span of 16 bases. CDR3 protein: CASTSSGISGYTF. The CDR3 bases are TGTGCCAGCACCAGTTCGGGGATCTCTGGCTACACCTTC.

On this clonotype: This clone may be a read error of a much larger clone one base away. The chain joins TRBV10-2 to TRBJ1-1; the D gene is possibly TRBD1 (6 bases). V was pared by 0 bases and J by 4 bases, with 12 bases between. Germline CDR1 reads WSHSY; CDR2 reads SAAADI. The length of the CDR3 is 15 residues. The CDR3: CASSESGGVGTEAFF. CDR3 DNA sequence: TGCGCCAGCAGTGAGTCGGGGGGCGTAGGCACTGAAGCTTTCTTT.

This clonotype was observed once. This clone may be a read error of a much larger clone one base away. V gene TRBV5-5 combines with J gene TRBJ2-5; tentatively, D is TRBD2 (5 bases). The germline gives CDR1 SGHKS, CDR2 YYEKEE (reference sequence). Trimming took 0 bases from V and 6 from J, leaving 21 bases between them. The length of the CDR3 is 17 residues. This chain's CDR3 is CASSLAASWSLVQTQYF. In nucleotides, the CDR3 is TGTGCCAGCAGCTTGGCGGCTAGCTGGAGTCTGGTTCAGACCCAGTACTTC.

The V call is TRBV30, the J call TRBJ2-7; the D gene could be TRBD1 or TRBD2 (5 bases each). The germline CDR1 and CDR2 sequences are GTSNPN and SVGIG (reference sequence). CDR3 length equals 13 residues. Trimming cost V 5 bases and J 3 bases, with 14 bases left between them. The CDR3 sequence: CAWGWGKGYEQYF. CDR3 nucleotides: TGTGCCTGGGGTTGGGGGAAGGGCTACGAGCAGTACTTC.

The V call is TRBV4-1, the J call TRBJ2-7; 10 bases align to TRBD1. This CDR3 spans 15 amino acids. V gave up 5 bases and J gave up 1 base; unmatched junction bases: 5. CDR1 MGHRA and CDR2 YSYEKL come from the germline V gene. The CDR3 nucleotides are TGCGCCAGCAGCATTCGACAGGGGGCTTCCTACGAGCAGTACTTC. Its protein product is CASSIRQGASYEQYF.

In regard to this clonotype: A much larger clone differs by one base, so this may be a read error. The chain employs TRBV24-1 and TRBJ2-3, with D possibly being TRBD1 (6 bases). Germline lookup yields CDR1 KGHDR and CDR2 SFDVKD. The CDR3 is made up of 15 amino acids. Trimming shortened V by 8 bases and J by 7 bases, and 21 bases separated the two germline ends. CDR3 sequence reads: CATTSGGAISNTQYF. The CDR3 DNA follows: TGTGCCACCACTTCTGGGGGCGCGATATCGAATACGCAGTATTTT.

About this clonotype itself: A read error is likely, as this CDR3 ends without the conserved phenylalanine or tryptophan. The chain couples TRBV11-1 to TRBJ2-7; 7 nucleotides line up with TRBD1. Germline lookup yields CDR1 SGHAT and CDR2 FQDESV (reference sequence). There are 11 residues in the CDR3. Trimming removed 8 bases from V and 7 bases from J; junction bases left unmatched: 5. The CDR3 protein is CASRTGGEQYI. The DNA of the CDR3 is TGTGCCAGCCGGACAGGTGGTGAGCAGTACATC.

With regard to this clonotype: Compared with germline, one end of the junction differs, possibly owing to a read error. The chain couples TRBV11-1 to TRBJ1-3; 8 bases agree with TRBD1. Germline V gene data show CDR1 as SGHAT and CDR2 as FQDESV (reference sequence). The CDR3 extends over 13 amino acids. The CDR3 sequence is CAGRTGNRNTIYF. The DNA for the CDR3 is TGTGCCGGCAGGACAGGGAATCGGAACACCATATATTTT.

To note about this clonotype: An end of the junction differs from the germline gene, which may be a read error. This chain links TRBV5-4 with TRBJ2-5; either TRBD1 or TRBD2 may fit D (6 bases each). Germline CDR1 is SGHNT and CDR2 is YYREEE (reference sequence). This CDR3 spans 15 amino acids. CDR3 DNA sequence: TGTGCCAGCAGCTCGGGGGCCCAATCACAAGAGACTCAGTACTTC. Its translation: CASSSGAQSQETQYF. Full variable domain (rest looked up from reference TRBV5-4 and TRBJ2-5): ETGVTQSPTHLIKTRGQQVTLRCSSQSGHNTVSWYQQALGQGPQFIFQYYREEENGRGNFPPRFSGLQFPNYSSELNVNALELDDSALYLCASSSGAQSQETQYFGPGTRLLVL.

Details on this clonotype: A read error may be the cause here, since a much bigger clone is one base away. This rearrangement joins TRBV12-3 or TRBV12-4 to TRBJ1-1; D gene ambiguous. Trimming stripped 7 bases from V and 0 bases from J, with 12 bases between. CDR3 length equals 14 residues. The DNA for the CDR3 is TGTGCCAGCAATTCACGTCGTATGAACACTGAAGCTTTCTTT. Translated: CASNSRRMNTEAFF.

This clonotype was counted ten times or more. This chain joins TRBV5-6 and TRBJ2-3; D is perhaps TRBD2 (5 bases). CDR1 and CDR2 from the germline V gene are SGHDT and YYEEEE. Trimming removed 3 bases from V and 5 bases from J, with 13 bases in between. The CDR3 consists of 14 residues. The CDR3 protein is CASSSPGGGDTQYF. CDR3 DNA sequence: TGTGCCAGCAGCTCCCCAGGCGGAGGAGATACGCAGTATTTT. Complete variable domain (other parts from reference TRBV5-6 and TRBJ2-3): DAGVTQSPTHLIKTRGQQVTLRCSPKSGHDTVSWYQQALGQGPQFIFQYYEEEERQRGNFPDRFSGHQFPNYSSELNVNALLLGDSALYLCASSSPGGGDTQYFGPGTRLTVL.

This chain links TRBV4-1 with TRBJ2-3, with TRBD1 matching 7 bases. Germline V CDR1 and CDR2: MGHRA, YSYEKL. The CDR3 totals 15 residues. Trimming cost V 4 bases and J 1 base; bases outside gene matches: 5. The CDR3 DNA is TGCGCCAGCAGCCGTACCGGGACAGGCACAGATACGCAGTATTTT. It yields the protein CASSRTGTGTDTQYF.

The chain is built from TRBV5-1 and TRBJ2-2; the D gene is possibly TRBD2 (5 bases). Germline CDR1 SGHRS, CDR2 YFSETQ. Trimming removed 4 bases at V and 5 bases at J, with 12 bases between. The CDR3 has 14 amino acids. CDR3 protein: CASSITGGTGELFF. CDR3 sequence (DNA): TGCGCCAGCAGCATAACCGGAGGTACCGGGGAGCTGTTTTTT.

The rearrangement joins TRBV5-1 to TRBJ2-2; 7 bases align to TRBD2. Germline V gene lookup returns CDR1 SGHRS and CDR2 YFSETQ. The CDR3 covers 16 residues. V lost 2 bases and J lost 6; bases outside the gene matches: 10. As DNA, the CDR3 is TGCGCCAGCAGCTTTACTAGCGCGATACCGGCCGGGGAGCTGTTTTTT. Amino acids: CASSFTSAIPAGELFF.

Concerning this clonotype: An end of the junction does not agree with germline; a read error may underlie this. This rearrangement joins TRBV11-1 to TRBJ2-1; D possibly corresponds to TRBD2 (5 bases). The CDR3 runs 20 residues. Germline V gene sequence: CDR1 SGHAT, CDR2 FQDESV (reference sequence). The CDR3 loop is CASSLDGGPVILTSYNKQFF. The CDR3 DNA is TGTGCCAGCAGCTTAGACGGCGGGCCGGTAATACTAACCTCCTACAATAAGCAGTTCTTC.

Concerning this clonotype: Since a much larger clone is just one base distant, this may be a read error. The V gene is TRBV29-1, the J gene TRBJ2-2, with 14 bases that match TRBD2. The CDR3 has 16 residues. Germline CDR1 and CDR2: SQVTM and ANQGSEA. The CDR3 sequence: CSVRGTSGSDTEELFF. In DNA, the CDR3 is TGCAGCGTTCGGGGGACTAGCGGGAGCGACACCGAGGAGCTGTTTTTT.

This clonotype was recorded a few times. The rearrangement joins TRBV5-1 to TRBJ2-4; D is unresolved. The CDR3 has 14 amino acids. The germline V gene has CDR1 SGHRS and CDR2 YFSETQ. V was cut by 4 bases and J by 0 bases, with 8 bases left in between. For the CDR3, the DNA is TGCGCCAGCAGCCCGACAAAAGCCAAAAACATTCAGTACTTC. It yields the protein CASSPTKAKNIQYF.

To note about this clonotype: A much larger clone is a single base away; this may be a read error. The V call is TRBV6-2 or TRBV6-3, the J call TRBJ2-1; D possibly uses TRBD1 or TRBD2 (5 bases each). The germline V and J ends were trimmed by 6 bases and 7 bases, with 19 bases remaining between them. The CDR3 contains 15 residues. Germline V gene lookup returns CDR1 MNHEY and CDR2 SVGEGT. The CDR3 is CASRNPGTPLNEQFF. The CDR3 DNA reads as TGTGCCAGCAGAAACCCCGGGACCCCTTTGAATGAGCAGTTCTTC.

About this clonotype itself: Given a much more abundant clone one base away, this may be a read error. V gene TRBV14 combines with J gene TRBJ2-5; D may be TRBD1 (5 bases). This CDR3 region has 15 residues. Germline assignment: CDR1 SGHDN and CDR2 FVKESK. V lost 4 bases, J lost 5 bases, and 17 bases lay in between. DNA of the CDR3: TGTGCCAGCAGCCCCCATGGTCGAGGACACGAGACCCAGTACTTC. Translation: CASSPHGRGHETQYF.

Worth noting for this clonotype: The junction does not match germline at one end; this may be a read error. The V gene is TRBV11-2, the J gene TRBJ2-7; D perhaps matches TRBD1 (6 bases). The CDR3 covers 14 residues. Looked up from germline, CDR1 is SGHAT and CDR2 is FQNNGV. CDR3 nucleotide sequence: TGTGCTAGCAGCCCCCGGACAGACAACTACAAGCAGTACTTC. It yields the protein CASSPRTDNYKQYF.

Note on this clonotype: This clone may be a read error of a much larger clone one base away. CDR3 region: CASSVRDRGQETQYF. CDR3 DNA sequence: TGCGCCAGCAGCGTCCGGGACAGGGGACAAGAGACCCAGTACTTC. The V and J genes are TRBV4-1 and TRBJ2-5; 10 bases fit TRBD1. Trimming took 5 bases from V and 2 from J; bases not matched to a gene: 5. CDR1 and CDR2 from the germline V gene are MGHRA and YSYEKL. The CDR3 runs 15 residues.